This T cell receptor beta chain comes out of a study of graft-versus-host responses after intestinal transplantation (dated by TCRdb to the early 2020s). Regarding the complete study: Multivisceral, liver-intestinal, or isolated intestinal transplants were received by the recipients. Every recipient was given anti-thymocyte globulin induction, then maintenance tacrolimus and steroids for approximately 3 years. Bulk TCR-beta CDR3 sequencing was used to track graft-versus-host and host-versus-graft alloreactive T cell clones in the graft, circulation and bone marrow after intestinal transplantation. Alloreactive clones were identified by sequencing pre-transplant mixed lymphocyte reaction products and comparing these products with unstimulated pre-transplant donor and recipient T cells. Of the roughly 24 intestinal transplant recipients enrolled in the cohort, one of whom was a retransplant, 3 patients without pretransplant specimens were excluded. Donor T cell macrochimerism was defined as a peak of at least 4% donor T cells among recipient peripheral blood mononuclear cells. Instead of going to the commercial service, samples from a few later patients were sequenced in-house on an Illumina MiSeq and processed with MiXCR. What the authors observed across the whole study: GvH clones were detected in recipient bone marrow, and some of these GvH clones were observed earlier in ileal mucosa or blood, consistent with an intestinal mucosal origin. Patients with donor T cell macrochimerism had high GvH to HvG T cell clonal ratios in their allografts. Early after transplant, declines in HvG clones were associated with peak levels of circulating GvH clones. Conclusions were limited by the relatively low number and heterogeneity of intestinal transplant patients.

The method was the immunoSEQ multiplex PCR assay. For most patients, genomic DNA was isolated with the Qiagen DNeasy Blood and Tissue Kit and shipped frozen to Adaptive Biotechnologies for TCR sequencing. High-throughput TCR-beta CDR3 sequencing of genomic DNA from most patients was performed by Adaptive Biotechnologies. The original methods were these. TCR sequencing data for some 19 patients were retrieved from Adaptive's ImmunoSEQ software; a few other patients were processed with MiXCR and VDJtools. To correct CD4 versus CD8 sorting errors, sequences present in both subsets at a frequency ratio below 5:1 were removed. CDR3 nucleotide sequences shared between donor and recipient were removed because their origin could not be assigned. To be classed as alloreactive, a clone needed at least 2-fold expansion over unstimulated cells and a minimum CFSE-low frequency of 0.002% (template counts) or 0.001% (read counts). Clones were considered mappable if detected in sequenced pre-transplant spleen, lymph node, or MLR CFSE-low populations of the donor or recipient. Cumulative frequency of alloreactive clones was calculated as a percentage of all sequences weighted by copy number. The table was pulled from immuneACCESS by TCRdb, which kept in-frame rearrangements only. Such tables lose some clones; where checked, under half of the loss comes from unresolved V genes, and the rest has no known cause. The V and J calls and clone size were taken over from that table, and D and trimming were inferred from the DNA. The sample table contains nearly 95,000 clones; only one count was recorded for just over 90% of them. 2% of the sample is in the top ten clones.

Points on this clone: It has no known antigen specificity. Base qualities were left out, and no much larger clone turns up one base away.

CDR1 MNHNS and CDR2 SASEGT were looked up in the germline V gene. V is shortened by 7 bases, J by 11 bases, and the region joining them spans 11 bases. The CDR3 numbers 10 residues from cysteine through phenylalanine. Of all the DNA, just the CDR3 is kept, 30 bases in frame from base 1. The time point label, as the study defines it: cells obtained before transplantation from donor or recipient. CD3+CD4+ and CD3+CD8+ populations were FACS-sorted from unstimulated pre-transplant donor and recipient cells taken from spleen or lymph nodes. The chain joins TRBV6-1 to TRBJ1-1; TRBD1 might be the D gene, on 5 matching bases. This TCR was sampled from a human donor who received an intestinal transplant. The input for sequencing was unstimulated CD8+ T cells sorted from spleen or lymph node cells, taken before intestinal transplant. The CDR3 protein: CASTAGNAFF. The nucleotides are TGTGCCAGCACCGCAGGGAATGCTTTCTTT.